Each of the 31 T cell receptor beta chains below was sequenced from the same sample in a study of T cell changes during pregnancy in multiple sclerosis. Only in-frame clones appear in the TCRdb table, and some are missing; sequencing was by immunoSEQ multiplex PCR. The table has around 40,000 clones, roughly nine tenths seen once. This material consisted of CD4+ T cells from peripheral blood mononuclear cells, taken in the first trimester of pregnancy. Receptors were obtained from a female donor with multiple sclerosis, enrolled in a pregnancy study.

The chain combines TRBV2 with TRBJ2-7; D is ambiguous. The germline gives CDR1 SNHLY, CDR2 FYNNEI. V gave up 7 bases and J gave up 5 bases, with 15 bases separating them. The CDR3 extends over 13 amino acids. In DNA, the CDR3 is TGTGCCAGCACAACTATGGGTGGCGACGAGCAGTACTTC. This translates into CASTTMGGDEQYF.

The chain employs TRBV5-4 and TRBJ2-2, with a weak D call TRBD1 (7 bases). The CDR3 contains 16 residues. V dropped 4 bases and J dropped 6 bases, with 19 bases sitting between them. In germline, CDR1 is SGHNT, CDR2 YYREEE (reference sequence). CDR3 DNA sequence: TGTGCCAGCAGCCATAACAGGGGAGGAGGACCCGGGGAGCTGTTTTTT. This codes for CASSHNRGGGPGELFF.

The V call is TRBV5-4, the J call TRBJ2-2, with 7 bases that match TRBD1. The V gene end was trimmed by 4 bases and the J gene end by 1 base; junction bases not matched to a gene: 4. The CDR3 contains 15 residues. Looked up from germline, CDR1 is SGHNT and CDR2 is YYREEE (reference sequence). CDR3: CASSDRQGNTGELFF. The CDR3 DNA follows: TGTGCCAGCAGCGACAGACAGGGGAACACCGGGGAGCTGTTTTTT.

This clone was recorded only once. The genes are TRBV30 and TRBJ1-5, with D possibly being TRBD1 (6 bases). This CDR3 spans 15 amino acids. The V gene lost 0 bases and the J gene lost 2 bases, with 11 bases spanning the gap. Germline assignment: CDR1 GTSNPN and CDR2 SVGIG (reference sequence). The chain's CDR3 is CAWSVRAGGNQPQHF. The CDR3 DNA follows: TGTGCCTGGAGTGTACGGGCAGGGGGCAATCAGCCCCAGCATTTT.

The chain joins TRBV4-2 to TRBJ1-1, with D maybe TRBD1 (5 bases). Per the germline V gene, CDR1 is LGHNA and CDR2 is YNFKEQ. V shed 1 base and J shed 2 bases, with 11 bases lying between them. This CDR3 contains 15 residues. The CDR3 is CASSQADRINTEAFF. Written as DNA, the CDR3 is TGTGCCAGCAGCCAAGCAGACAGAATAAACACTGAAGCTTTCTTT.

CDR3 nucleotides: TGCGCCAGCCGCCGCGACAGGGGTTCGAACACCGGGGAGCTGTTTTTT. It encodes CASRRDRGSNTGELFF. The rearrangement links TRBV5-1 to TRBJ2-2; 8 nucleotides match TRBD1. The V and J ends lost 7 bases and 0 bases, in that order; junction bases with no gene match: 8. The CDR3 is 16 amino acids. Germline-derived CDR1 and CDR2 are SGHRS and YFSETQ.

In DNA, the CDR3 is TGCGCCAGCAGTTGGGGACTAGCGGATTACGAGCAGTACTTC. It encodes CASSWGLADYEQYF. The V gene is TRBV5-1, the J gene TRBJ2-7, with 11 bases lining up with TRBD2. Per the germline V gene, CDR1 is SGHRS and CDR2 is YFSETQ. The length of the CDR3 is 14 residues. J was trimmed by 4 bases and V by 5 bases; bases with no gene match: 5. Full variable domain (rest looked up from reference TRBV5-1 and TRBJ2-7): KAGVTQTPRYLIKTRGQQVTLSCSPISGHRSVSWYQQTPGQGLQFLFEYFSETQRNKGNFPGRFSGRQFSNSRSEMNVSTLELGDSALYLCASSWGLADYEQYFGPGTRLTVT.

The V and J genes are TRBV18 and TRBJ2-7; 11 bases agree with TRBD1. Germline CDR1 KGHSH, CDR2 LQKENI. The ends lost 3 bases at V and 6 bases at J; junction bases unmatched: 7. The CDR3 spans 15 residues. Here the CDR3 reads CASSPTWDRGVEQYF. In nucleotides, the CDR3 is TGTGCCAGCTCACCTACTTGGGACAGGGGGGTCGAGCAGTACTTC.

V gene TRBV10-1 combines with J gene TRBJ2-3, with 10 positions matching TRBD2. CDR3 length: 19 residues. Per the germline V gene, CDR1 is WNHNN and CDR2 is SYGVQD (reference sequence). Germline trimming cut 2 bases from V and 2 bases from J; bases unmatched to any gene: 13. The CDR3 loop reads CASSEAGLAGVESTDTQYF. Written as DNA, the CDR3 is TGCGCCAGCAGTGAGGCGGGCCTAGCGGGAGTGGAGTCCACAGATACGCAGTATTTT.

V and J are TRBV19 and TRBJ1-1, with TRBD1 identical over 7 bases. The junction had 0 bases not matched to a gene; V was cut back by 2 bases and J by 3 bases. There are 13 residues in the CDR3. Germline assignment: CDR1 LNHDA and CDR2 SQIVND (reference sequence). The CDR3 coding sequence is TGTGCCAGTAGTATAACAGGGGACACTGAAGCTTTCTTT. Residues: CASSITGDTEAFF.

This chain joins TRBV7-9 and TRBJ2-1; D may be TRBD1 (5 bases). CDR3 length: 16 residues. V lost 3 bases and J lost 2, with 14 bases in between. CDR1 SEHNR and CDR2 FQNEAQ come from the germline V gene (reference sequence). The CDR3 region is CASSLIAGNAYNEQFF. The CDR3 nucleotides read TGTGCCAGCAGCTTGATTGCAGGGAATGCCTACAATGAGCAGTTCTTC.

V is TRBV29-1 and J is TRBJ2-3; TRBD2 agrees at 8 bases. The V gene's germline CDR1 is SQVTM and CDR2 ANQGSEA. The CDR3 consists of 15 residues. V lost 7 bases, J lost 6 bases, and 15 bases stayed unmatched. CDR3 protein: CSAISGNVRFDTQYF. The CDR3, as DNA: TGCAGCGCAATTAGCGGGAATGTTCGTTTCGATACGCAGTATTTT.

The V call is TRBV11-2, the J call TRBJ2-5, with D possibly being TRBD2 (5 bases). The V gene's germline CDR1 is SGHAT and CDR2 FQNNGV. The CDR3 consists of 17 residues. The V and J ends lost 1 base and 4 bases respectively, with 19 bases between them. The CDR3 DNA reads as TGTGCCAGCAGCTTAGTTTTTCCTAGCCCTAGTGCAGAGACCCAGTACTTC. Translating it yields CASSLVFPSPSAETQYF.

The chain is built from TRBV19 and TRBJ2-1; D unresolved. Trimming pared 0 bases from V and 12 bases from J, leaving 9 bases between. There are 12 residues in the CDR3. CDR1 is LNHDA, CDR2 SQIVND, per germline (reference sequence). CDR3 in DNA: TGTGCCAGTAGTATAGATCGGCACAGGCAGTTCTTC. Amino acids: CASSIDRHRQFF.

The chain carries TRBV6-9 and TRBJ1-4; TRBD1 agrees at 10 bases. This CDR3 has 16 residues. V gave up 2 bases and J gave up 3 bases; unmatched junction bases: 3. CDR1 and CDR2 from the germline V gene are MNHGY and SVAAGI. The CDR3 protein is CASSYGTGVPNEKLFF. The CDR3 nucleotides are TGTGCCAGCAGTTATGGGACAGGGGTACCTAATGAAAAACTGTTTTTT.

The chain is built from TRBV2 and TRBJ2-5, with unresolved D. This CDR3 is 15 amino acids long. V lost 4 bases and J lost 1, with 13 bases in between. Germline V gene lookup returns CDR1 SNHLY and CDR2 FYNNEI. The CDR3 spells CASSVSRSLQETQYF. The CDR3 DNA is TGTGCCAGCAGTGTGTCCAGGTCGCTCCAAGAGACCCAGTACTTC.

This chain uses TRBV7-9 with TRBJ1-3; D unclear. V was shortened by 0 bases and J by 4 bases, with 7 bases between the two germline ends. CDR1 SEHNR and CDR2 FQNEAQ come from the germline V gene (reference sequence). CDR3 size: 14 residues. The CDR3 DNA sequence: TGTGCCAGCAGCTTAGCTGGCCAGGGAAACACCATATATTTT. It translates to CASSLAGQGNTIYF. Supplemented by reference TRBV7-9 and TRBJ1-3, the full variable domain reads DTGVSQNPRHKITKRGQNVTFRCDPISEHNRLYWYRQTLGQGPEFLTYFQNEAQLEKSRLLSDRFSAERPKGSFSTLEIQRTEQGDSAMYLCASSLAGQGNTIYFGEGSWLTVV.

The chain links TRBV30 to TRBJ1-2; D remains ambiguous. V lost 3 bases to trimming and J lost 0 bases, with 5 bases between them. The CDR3 has 12 amino acids. The V gene's germline CDR1 is GTSNPN and CDR2 SVGIG (reference sequence). The CDR3 DNA reads as TGTGCCTGGAGCTCAGCTAACTATGGCTACACCTTC. Translated, it gives CAWSSANYGYTF.

The J gene is TRBJ2-3, the V gene TRBV18; 12 bases agree with TRBD2. CDR1 and CDR2 (germline): KGHSH, LQKENI. Unmatched junction bases numbered 2, after V lost 5 bases and J lost 2 bases. The CDR3 runs to 15 residues. CDR3: CASSRLAGDTDTQYF. DNA for the CDR3: TGTGCCAGCTCAAGACTAGCGGGGGACACAGATACGCAGTATTTT.

The chain recombines TRBV5-1 with TRBJ2-3; D is unresolved. The CDR3 loop spans 14 amino acids. Trimming took 0 bases from V and 2 from J, leaving 7 bases between them. Germline V lookup: CDR1 SGHRS, CDR2 YFSETQ. CDR3 DNA: TGCGCCAGCAGCTTGGAGTACTCCACAGATACGCAGTATTTT. Its protein is CASSLEYSTDTQYF.

The chain uses TRBV5-4 and TRBJ1-2; 7 bases are a match to TRBD1. The CDR3 has 14 amino acids. From germline, CDR1 is SGHNT and CDR2 YYREEE (reference sequence). Unmatched junction bases numbered 6, after V lost 3 bases and J lost 4 bases. The CDR3 nucleotides are TGTGCCAGCAGCTCCCGACAGGGCGGCTATGGCTACACCTTC. The encoded protein is CASSSRQGGYGYTF.

The chain is built from TRBV9 and TRBJ2-7, with 8 bases lining up with TRBD1. The germline CDR1 and CDR2 sequences are SGDLS and YYNGEE. This CDR3 has 15 amino acids. Trimming at V came to 4 bases and at J to 3 bases, leaving 9 bases not matched to a gene. CDR3 DNA sequence: TGTGCCAGCAGCAAACGAGGGACAGGCCTCTACGAGCAGTACTTC. Translating it yields CASSKRGTGLYEQYF.

The rearrangement uses TRBV27 and TRBJ2-3; D uncertain. Germline CDR1 reads MNHEY; CDR2 reads SMNVEV (reference sequence). V gave up 5 bases and J gave up 0 bases, with 6 bases separating them. The CDR3 has 13 amino acids. For the CDR3, the DNA is TGTGCCAGCAGTCTTAAAAGCACAGATACGCAGTATTTT. This sequence encodes CASSLKSTDTQYF.

The chain joins TRBV5-1 to TRBJ2-1, with 7 nucleotides matching TRBD1. After removal of 3 bases from V and 7 bases from J, the junction contained 7 bases not matched to a gene. The CDR3 covers 14 residues. CDR1 is SGHRS, CDR2 YFSETQ, per germline. CDR3 region: CASSYRGVDNEQFF. The CDR3 region has the DNA TGCGCCAGCAGCTACAGGGGAGTCGATAATGAGCAGTTCTTC.

The chain is built from TRBV7-9 and TRBJ2-5; 10 nucleotides match TRBD1. The V gene's germline CDR1 is SEHNR and CDR2 FQNEAQ (reference sequence). V was clipped by 4 bases and J by 5 bases; unmatched bases: 7. This CDR3 spans 15 amino acids. Written as DNA, the CDR3 is TGTGCCAGCAGCTCCGCGACAGGGGGCTTGGAGACCCAGTACTTC. Protein: CASSSATGGLETQYF.

There are a few counts of this clone. This sequence joins TRBV30 and TRBJ1-5; 7 bases match TRBD1. V dropped 0 bases and J dropped 7; count of bases not matched to a gene: 3. Germline V gene sequence: CDR1 GTSNPN, CDR2 SVGIG (reference sequence). This CDR3 has 13 amino acids. This CDR3 reads CAWSVLGGQPQHF. CDR3 coding DNA: TGTGCCTGGAGTGTACTAGGGGGCCAGCCCCAGCATTTT. Together with reference TRBV30 and TRBJ1-5, the CDR3 gives the full variable domain: SQTIHQWPATLVQPVGSPLSLECTVEGTSNPNLYWYRQAAGRGLQLLFYSVGIGQISSEVPQNLSASRPQDRQFILSSKKLLLSDSGFYLCAWSVLGGQPQHFGDGTRLSIL.

The V gene is TRBV28, the J gene TRBJ2-1, with 7 bases lining up with TRBD2. There are 17 residues in the CDR3. The V and J ends lost 4 bases and 8 bases, in that order; junction bases with no gene match: 17. Germline values: CDR1 MDHEN, CDR2 SYDVKM. CDR3 sequence: CASSSGGSVERIYEQFF. The DNA of the CDR3 is TGTGCCAGCAGTTCGGGCGGGAGTGTCGAAAGAATCTATGAGCAGTTCTTC.

The chain has TRBV25-1 and TRBJ1-1; D not certain. V dropped 5 bases and J dropped 1 base, with 2 bases sitting between them. This CDR3 contains 11 residues. Germline CDR1 reads MGHDK; CDR2 reads SYGVNS. CDR3 amino acids: CASSQNTEAFF. The CDR3 nucleotides read TGTGCCAGCAGTCAGAACACTGAAGCTTTCTTT.

This chain joins TRBV5-4 and TRBJ2-3; D gene uncertain. The CDR3 sequence is 13 residues long. Between the trimmed V and J ends, which lost 2 bases and 4 bases, there was a span of 8 bases. Looked up from germline, CDR1 is SGHNT and CDR2 is YYREEE (reference sequence). DNA for the CDR3: TGTGCCAGCAGCTTTTTAGTCGCAGATACGCAGTATTTT. Its translation: CASSFLVADTQYF.

This rearrangement joins TRBV29-1 to TRBJ2-5; D is perhaps TRBD1 (5 bases). Germline values: CDR1 SQVTM, CDR2 ANQGSEA. Trimming shortened V by 3 bases and J by 2 bases, and 10 bases separated the two germline ends. The CDR3 covers 13 residues. The chain's CDR3 is CSVDRGRQETQYF. CDR3 DNA: TGCAGCGTTGATAGGGGAAGGCAAGAGACCCAGTACTTC.

The rearrangement links TRBV19 to TRBJ2-1; D may be TRBD2 (6 bases). CDR1 and CDR2 (germline): LNHDA, SQIVND (reference sequence). The CDR3 covers 16 residues. The V gene lost 4 bases and the J gene lost 3 bases, with 16 bases spanning the gap. The CDR3 nucleotides are TGTGCCAGTAGTACCCCCCTTTCGGGAGTCTACAATGAGCAGTTCTTC. Translating gives CASSTPLSGVYNEQFF. Filled out from reference TRBV19 and TRBJ2-1, the complete variable domain reads DGGITQSPKYLFRKEGQNVTLSCEQNLNHDAMYWYRQDPGQGLRLIYYSQIVNDFQKGDIAEGYSVSREKKESFPLTVTSAQKNPTAFYLCASSTPLSGVYNEQFFGPGTRLTVL.